Sequencing of this T cell receptor (beta chain) was carried out in a study of CD8 T cells in Susac syndrome. When the RNA was reverse transcribed, random hexamers were used with an input of 0.5 to 1 ug. The authors amplified TCR beta CDR3 across 54 Vbeta and 13 Jbeta using immunoSEQ multiplex PCR. MiXCR, run by TCRdb on the immunoSEQ multiplex PCR reads, gives a single entry per CDR3 protein. The repertoire holds about 90,000 distinct CDR3 sequences, with around 96% as singletons. From blood CD8+ and CD4+ T cells, TCR beta sequences were generated. The CDR3 totals 15 residues. V shed 4 bases and J shed 4 bases, with 16 bases lying between them. Germline lookup yields CDR1 SNHLY and CDR2 FYNNEI.

The source material was CD8+ T cells from PBMCs. This chain uses TRBV2 with TRBJ2-5, with D maybe TRBD2 (6 bases). This clonotype originated in a human donor with Susac syndrome. DNA for the CDR3: TGTGCCAGCAGTGTCCGCAGCGGGTTATCAGAGACCCAGTACTTC. Translating it yields CASSVRSGLSETQYF.